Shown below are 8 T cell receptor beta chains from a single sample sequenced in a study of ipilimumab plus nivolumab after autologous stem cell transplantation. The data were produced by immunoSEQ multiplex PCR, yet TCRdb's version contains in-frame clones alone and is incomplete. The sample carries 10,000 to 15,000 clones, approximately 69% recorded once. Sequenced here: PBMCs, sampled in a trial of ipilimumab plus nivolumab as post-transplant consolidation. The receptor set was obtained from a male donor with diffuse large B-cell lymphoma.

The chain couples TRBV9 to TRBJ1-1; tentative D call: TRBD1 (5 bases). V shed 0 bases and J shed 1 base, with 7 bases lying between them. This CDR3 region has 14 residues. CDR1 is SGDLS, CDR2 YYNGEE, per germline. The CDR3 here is CASSVGDGNTEAFF. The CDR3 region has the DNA TGTGCCAGCAGCGTAGGGGACGGGAACACTGAAGCTTTCTTT.

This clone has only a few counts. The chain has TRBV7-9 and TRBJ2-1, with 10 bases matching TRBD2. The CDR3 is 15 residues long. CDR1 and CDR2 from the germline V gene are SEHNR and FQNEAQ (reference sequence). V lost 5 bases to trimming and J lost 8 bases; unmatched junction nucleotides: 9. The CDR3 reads CASSPPSGSWDEQFF. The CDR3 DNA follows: TGTGCCAGCAGCCCGCCTAGCGGGAGTTGGGATGAGCAGTTCTTC.

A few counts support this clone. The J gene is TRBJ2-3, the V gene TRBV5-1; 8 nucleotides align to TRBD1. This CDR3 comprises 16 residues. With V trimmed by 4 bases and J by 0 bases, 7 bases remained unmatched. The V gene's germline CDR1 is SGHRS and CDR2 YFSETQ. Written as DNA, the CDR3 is TGCGCCAGCAGCGTAGGACAGGGCTGGAGCACAGATACGCAGTATTTT. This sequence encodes CASSVGQGWSTDTQYF.

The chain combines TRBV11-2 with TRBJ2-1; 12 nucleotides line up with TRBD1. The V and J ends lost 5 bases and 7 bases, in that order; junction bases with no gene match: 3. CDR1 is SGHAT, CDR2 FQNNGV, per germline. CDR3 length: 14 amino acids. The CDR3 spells CASSLGQGANEQFF. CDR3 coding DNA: TGTGCCAGCAGCCTGGGACAGGGGGCTAATGAGCAGTTCTTC.

This chain's CDR3 is CASSGPGTRGLGTQYF. The CDR3 nucleotides read TGTGCCAGCAGTGGTCCCGGGACTAGGGGGTTGGGGACCCAGTACTTC. This chain joins TRBV6-6 and TRBJ2-5, with 8 bases matching TRBD2. This CDR3 has 16 residues. After removal of 5 bases from V and 7 bases from J, the junction contained 15 bases not matched to a gene. CDR1 is MNHNY and CDR2 is SVGAGI in the germline V gene (reference sequence).

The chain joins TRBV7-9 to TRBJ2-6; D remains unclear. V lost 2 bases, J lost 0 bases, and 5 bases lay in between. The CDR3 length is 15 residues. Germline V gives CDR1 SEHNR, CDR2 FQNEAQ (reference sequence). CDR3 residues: CASSLQLSGANVLTF. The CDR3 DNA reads TGTGCCAGCAGCTTACAGCTCTCTGGGGCCAACGTCCTGACTTTC. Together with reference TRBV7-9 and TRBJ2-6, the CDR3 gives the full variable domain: DTGVSQNPRHKITKRGQNVTFRCDPISEHNRLYWYRQTLGQGPEFLTYFQNEAQLEKSRLLSDRFSAERPKGSFSTLEIQRTEQGDSAMYLCASSLQLSGANVLTFGAGSRLTVL.

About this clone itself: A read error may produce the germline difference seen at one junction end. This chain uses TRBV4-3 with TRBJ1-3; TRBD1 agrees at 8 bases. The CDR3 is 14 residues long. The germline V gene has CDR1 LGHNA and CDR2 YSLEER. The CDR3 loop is CTSSPEQGVNTIYF. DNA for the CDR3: TGCACCAGCAGCCCCGAACAGGGGGTGAACACCATATATTTT.

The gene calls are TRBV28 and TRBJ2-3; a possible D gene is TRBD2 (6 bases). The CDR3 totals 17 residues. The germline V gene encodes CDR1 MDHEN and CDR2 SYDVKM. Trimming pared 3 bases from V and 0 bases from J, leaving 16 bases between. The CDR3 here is CASSFFTRGLSTDTQYF. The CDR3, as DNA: TGTGCCAGCAGTTTTTTTACGCGGGGACTTAGCACAGATACGCAGTATTTT.